Presented here are 2 T cell receptor beta chains from one specimen sequenced in a study of identifying expanded T cells in peripheral blood. Profiling relied on immunoSEQ multiplex PCR, and the TCRdb table lists in-frame clones only, not all of them. Of more than 85,000 clones in the sample, around 90% were seen once. What was sequenced was blood. All receptors come from a person between 18 and 69 years old in good health.

The chain carries TRBV4-1 and TRBJ2-2, with 7 bases lining up with TRBD1. The ends lost 0 bases at V and 1 base at J; junction bases unmatched: 2. Germline CDR1 reads MGHRA; CDR2 reads YSYEKL. CDR3 length equals 16 residues. The CDR3 region is CASSQEGGRNTGELFF. The CDR3, as DNA: TGCGCCAGCAGCCAAGAAGGGGGCAGGAACACCGGGGAGCTGTTTTTT.

The gene calls are TRBV19 and TRBJ2-1; 8 bases are shared with TRBD2. V trimming: 6 bases; J trimming: 2 bases; junction bases outside the gene matches: 3. Looked up from germline, CDR1 is LNHDA and CDR2 is SQIVND (reference sequence). CDR3 length: 14 residues. This chain's CDR3 is CASSNGGAYNEQFF. CDR3 bases: TGTGCCAGTAGCAACGGGGGGGCCTACAATGAGCAGTTCTTC.